Each of the 32 T cell receptor beta chains below was sequenced from the same sample in a study of blood T cell repertoires in COVID-19 (TCRdb year 2020). The receptor library was made with the immunoSEQ multiplex PCR assay. Held by TCRdb, this immuneACCESS table contains in-frame sequences only and omits some clones. Under half of the omission traces to an unresolved V gene where checked; the cause of the rest is unknown. Counted in this sample were tens of thousands of clones; less than 95% of them appeared once. The ten largest clones add up to around 1% of the sample. Sequenced: peripheral blood. The receptors derive from a woman in her forties or fifties in a cohort sampled during active COVID-19.

The J gene is TRBJ2-5, the V gene TRBV7-9; D not resolved. Germline lookup yields CDR1 SEHNR and CDR2 FQNEAQ (reference sequence). CDR3 length equals 13 residues. V was shortened by 1 base and J by 5 bases, with 8 bases between the two germline ends. The CDR3 nucleotides are TGTGCCAGCAGCTTAGTTTCGGTGGAGACCCAGTACTTC. Translating gives CASSLVSVETQYF.

The chain combines TRBV24-1 with TRBJ2-5, with 11 bases matching TRBD2. Per the germline V gene, CDR1 is KGHDR and CDR2 is SFDVKD. The CDR3 extends over 15 amino acids. V dropped 1 base and J dropped 4; count of bases not matched to a gene: 1. The CDR3: CATSDFSGRGETQYF. CDR3 coding DNA: TGTGCCACCAGTGATTTTAGCGGGAGGGGAGAGACCCAGTACTTC.

The chain employs TRBV7-2 and TRBJ2-3, with 9 bases matching TRBD2. Germline V gene data show CDR1 as SGHTA and CDR2 as FQGNSA. V lost 3 bases, J lost 1 base, and 11 bases stayed unmatched. CDR3 length: 18 amino acids. As DNA, the CDR3 is TGTGCCAGCAGCTTCATCTCTAGCGGGATAGGAGGCACAGATACGCAGTATTTT. Translated, it gives CASSFISSGIGGTDTQYF.

The chain carries TRBV24-1 and TRBJ1-2, with 7 positions matching TRBD1. With V trimmed by 12 bases and J by 8 bases, 11 bases remained unmatched. The CDR3 is made up of 12 amino acids. CDR1 is KGHDR and CDR2 is SFDVKD in the germline V gene. The DNA for the CDR3 is TGTGCCCCCACGGAGGGGGCGGGGGGCTACACCTTC. Its translation: CAPTEGAGGYTF.

The gene calls are TRBV6-5 and TRBJ2-7, with 7 nucleotides matching TRBD2. Germline CDR1 is MNHEY and CDR2 is SVGAGI. V was clipped by 6 bases and J by 0 bases; unmatched bases: 8. The CDR3 sequence is 15 residues long. The CDR3 reads CASRPQRGFSYEQYF. In nucleotides, the CDR3 is TGTGCCAGCAGACCCCAGCGGGGCTTCTCCTACGAGCAGTACTTC.

J is TRBJ2-1 and V is TRBV11-2, with a weak D call TRBD1 (6 bases). The CDR3 contains 15 residues. Germline V gene data show CDR1 as SGHAT and CDR2 as FQNNGV. V lost 3 bases and J 5 bases, leaving 14 bases between the germline ends. The CDR3 nucleotides read TGTGCCAGCAGCTTGGTGCGGACAGACGACAATGAGCAGTTCTTC. Amino acid sequence: CASSLVRTDDNEQFF.

This clone was seen once. The chain uses TRBV9 and TRBJ1-1, with TRBD1 matching over 7 bases. Germline V gene data show CDR1 as SGDLS and CDR2 as YYNGEE. The CDR3 runs to 13 residues. V shed 1 base, J shed 4 bases, and the junction held 1 base outside the gene matches. CDR3 sequence reads: CASSVTGVTEAFF. DNA for the CDR3: TGTGCCAGCAGCGTAACAGGGGTCACTGAAGCTTTCTTT.

The chain carries TRBV29-1 and TRBJ1-2; TRBD1 aligns across 8 bases. The CDR3 length is 17 residues. Germline values: CDR1 SQVTM, CDR2 ANQGSEA. Losses at the gene ends were 6 bases for V and 3 bases for J; bases not matched to a gene: 18. CDR3 sequence: CSVPASDRVGLYYGYTF. DNA for the CDR3: TGCAGCGTCCCAGCGTCGGACAGGGTGGGTCTTTACTATGGCTACACCTTC.

DNA for the CDR3: TGTGCCAGCAGCCCTAGCGGGACGTACGAGCAGTACTTC. It translates to CASSPSGTYEQYF. The rearrangement links TRBV5-6 to TRBJ2-7; 9 bases fit TRBD2. The CDR3 runs 13 residues. Germline CDR1 reads SGHDT; CDR2 reads YYEEEE. Germline trimming cut 4 bases from V and 4 bases from J; bases unmatched to any gene: 3.

J is TRBJ1-5 and V is TRBV15; D is perhaps TRBD1 (6 bases). Trimming cost V 5 bases and J 2 bases, with 10 bases left between them. CDR1 LNHNV and CDR2 YYDKDF come from the germline V gene (reference sequence). This CDR3 spans 14 amino acids. This chain's CDR3 is CATSEDSGNQPQHF. DNA for the CDR3: TGTGCCACCAGCGAGGACAGTGGCAATCAGCCCCAGCATTTT.

This chain uses TRBV29-1 with TRBJ1-5; D perhaps matches TRBD1 (6 bases). Trimming pared 5 bases from V and 7 bases from J, leaving 12 bases between. Per the germline V gene, CDR1 is SQVTM and CDR2 is ANQGSEA. The CDR3 extends over 12 amino acids. The DNA for the CDR3 is TGCAGCGTTTCAGGGGCAGGGCAGCCCCAGCATTTT. It yields the protein CSVSGAGQPQHF.

The chain is built from TRBV28 and TRBJ2-3; 8 bases are shared with TRBD1. J lost 5 bases, V lost 6 bases, and 10 bases had no gene match. The CDR3 spans 15 residues. Germline values: CDR1 MDHEN, CDR2 SYDVKM. CDR3 DNA sequence: TGTGCCAGCAGGTCCAGGGGGCGCAGTAAAGATACGCAGTATTTT. Amino acid sequence: CASRSRGRSKDTQYF. Together with reference TRBV28 and TRBJ2-3, the CDR3 gives the full variable domain: DVKVTQSSRYLVKRTGEKVFLECVQDMDHENMFWYRQDPGLGLRLIYFSYDVKMKEKGDIPEGYSVSREKKERFSLILESASTNQTSMYLCASRSRGRSKDTQYFGPGTRLTVL.

This chain's CDR3 is CASSWGEGEDEQFF. The CDR3 bases are TGTGCCAGCAGTTGGGGTGAAGGGGAGGATGAGCAGTTCTTC. V and J are TRBV6-6 and TRBJ2-1; TRBD2 is a possible D gene (6 bases). Germline values: CDR1 MNHNY, CDR2 SVGAGI (reference sequence). The V gene lost 4 bases and the J gene lost 8 bases, with 15 bases spanning the gap. The CDR3 contains 14 residues.

This chain uses TRBV9 with TRBJ2-3, with 9 bases that match TRBD2. Trimming took 4 bases from V and 4 from J; bases not matched to a gene: 7. CDR1 is SGDLS and CDR2 is YYNGEE in the germline V gene. This CDR3 spans 15 amino acids. The CDR3, as DNA: TGTGCCAGCAGCTTCATAGCGGGAGTGGCAGATACGCAGTATTTT. Amino acids: CASSFIAGVADTQYF.

The CDR3 reads CASSLVAGSSYNEQFF. CDR3 coding DNA: TGCGCCAGCAGCTTGGTAGCCGGTAGCTCCTACAATGAGCAGTTCTTC. The chain has TRBV5-1 and TRBJ2-1; no clear D. The CDR3 is made up of 16 amino acids. The V gene's germline CDR1 is SGHRS and CDR2 YFSETQ. V shed 0 bases and J shed 0 bases, with 10 bases lying between them.

This CDR3 reads CASSLIGIAEAFF. The CDR3, as DNA: TGTGCCAGCAGCCTCATCGGGATCGCTGAAGCTTTCTTT. The chain joins TRBV11-1 to TRBJ1-1; D is undetermined. This CDR3 has 13 amino acids. From germline, CDR1 is SGHAT and CDR2 FQDESV (reference sequence). Trimming left V 5 bases short and J 6 bases short, with 13 bases between.

This chain connects TRBV18 to TRBJ2-1; 11 bases map to TRBD2. The V and J ends lost 3 bases and 7 bases, in that order; junction bases with no gene match: 8. CDR1 and CDR2 from the germline V gene are KGHSH and LQKENI. CDR3 length: 16 residues. The CDR3 coding sequence is TGTGCCAGCTCACCCCTTGTGACTAGCGGGGTTAATGAGCAGTTCTTC. Protein sequence: CASSPLVTSGVNEQFF.

The chain couples TRBV18 to TRBJ1-5; 7 positions match TRBD1. Trimming cost V 5 bases and J 2 bases; bases outside gene matches: 3. Germline V lookup: CDR1 KGHSH, CDR2 LQKENI. The CDR3 has 14 residues. This CDR3 is CASSTGDGNQPQHF. CDR3 nucleotide sequence: TGTGCCAGCTCAACAGGGGATGGCAATCAGCCCCAGCATTTT.

CDR3 residues: CASTSTSGFTDTQYF. CDR3 in DNA: TGCGCCAGCACCTCGACTAGCGGGTTCACAGATACGCAGTATTTT. This chain joins TRBV5-1 and TRBJ2-3; 10 positions match TRBD2. V lost 6 bases, J lost 2 bases, and 6 bases stayed unmatched. The V gene's germline CDR1 is SGHRS and CDR2 YFSETQ. This CDR3 is 15 amino acids long.

This rearrangement joins TRBV28 to TRBJ1-5; a weak D match, TRBD1 (5 bases). The CDR3 totals 14 residues. Trimming stripped 3 bases from V and 7 bases from J, with 13 bases between. Germline V lookup: CDR1 MDHEN, CDR2 SYDVKM. This CDR3 reads CASSLGQQGQPQHF. CDR3 DNA: TGTGCCAGCAGTTTGGGGCAGCAGGGACAGCCCCAGCATTTT.

The gene calls are TRBV19 and TRBJ2-5; 7 bases are shared with TRBD2. The CDR3 runs 15 residues. CDR1 is LNHDA and CDR2 is SQIVND in the germline V gene (reference sequence). V was pared by 3 bases and J by 4 bases, with 8 bases of the junction left unmatched. The CDR3 loop is CASSIRAGVSETQYF. Written as DNA, the CDR3 is TGTGCCAGTAGTATTCGGGCGGGAGTATCAGAGACCCAGTACTTC.

The chain carries TRBV29-1 and TRBJ2-7; D remains unclear. This CDR3 has 13 residues. The germline V gene encodes CDR1 SQVTM and CDR2 ANQGSEA. The V end was cut by 4 bases, the J end by 4 bases, with 14 bases between. CDR3 nucleotide sequence: TGCAGCGTTGGGCCCCCGGGTTCGTACGAGCAGTACTTC. Amino acid sequence: CSVGPPGSYEQYF.

The rearrangement uses TRBV6-5 and TRBJ1-1; 8 bases fit TRBD1. The CDR3 extends over 12 amino acids. The J segment lost 3 bases and the V segment lost 6 bases, leaving 0 bases of the junction unmatched. CDR1 and CDR2 from the germline V gene are MNHEY and SVGAGI. CDR3 sequence (DNA): TGTGCCAGCAGACAGGGGGACACTGAAGCTTTCTTT. As protein: CASRQGDTEAFF.

The V gene is TRBV7-9, the J gene TRBJ2-7; 8 bases are a match to TRBD2. Germline V gene data show CDR1 as SEHNR and CDR2 as FQNEAQ (reference sequence). V was clipped by 5 bases and J by 6 bases; unmatched bases: 3. This CDR3 spans 12 amino acids. The CDR3 sequence: CASSAGTSEQYF. In DNA form, the CDR3 reads TGTGCCAGCAGCGCTGGGACTAGCGAGCAGTACTTC.

The V call is TRBV5-4, the J call TRBJ2-7, with D perhaps TRBD1 (6 bases). The V gene lost 2 bases and the J gene lost 2 bases, with 8 bases spanning the gap. Per the germline V gene, CDR1 is SGHNT and CDR2 is YYREEE (reference sequence). CDR3 size: 13 residues. The CDR3 protein is CASSLGGPYEQYF. In DNA, the CDR3 is TGTGCCAGCAGCTTAGGGGGTCCCTACGAGCAGTACTTC.

The chain carries TRBV19 and TRBJ1-2; D possibly corresponds to TRBD1 (6 bases). Germline V gene sequence: CDR1 LNHDA, CDR2 SQIVND (reference sequence). V shed 5 bases and J shed 0 bases, with 16 bases lying between them. CDR3 size: 16 residues. The DNA of the CDR3 is TGTGCCAGTAGTCTCACATTACAGGGCGCTAACTATGGCTACACCTTC. The encoded protein is CASSLTLQGANYGYTF.

The chain is built from TRBV21-1 and TRBJ2-1; TRBD2 is the table's D call and was not checked against the DNA. TRBV21-1 has pseudogene status. The CDR3 sequence is 17 residues long. The CDR3 loop is CASIPLGGTSSYNEQFF. In DNA form, the CDR3 reads TGTGCCAGCATCCCCCTCGGAGGGACTAGCTCCTACAATGAGCAGTTCTTC.

The rearrangement links TRBV15 to TRBJ2-1, with 9 bases that match TRBD1. Germline-derived CDR1 and CDR2 are LNHNV and YYDKDF (reference sequence). J gave up 4 bases and V 1 base, and 5 bases lay outside the gene matches. The CDR3 extends over 16 amino acids. CDR3 in amino acids: CATSRGTGGSYNEQFF. CDR3 nucleotide sequence: TGTGCCACCAGCAGAGGTACAGGGGGCTCATACAATGAGCAGTTCTTC.

The chain joins TRBV7-2 to TRBJ2-2, with D uncertain. The V gene lost 5 bases and the J gene lost 4 bases, with 11 bases spanning the gap. Germline loops: CDR1 SGHTA, CDR2 FQGNSA. CDR3 length equals 14 residues. The CDR3 DNA is TGTGCCAGCAGCACCGGCCCGGGCACCGGGGAGCTGTTTTTT. As protein: CASSTGPGTGELFF.

The rearrangement uses TRBV13 and TRBJ2-1; 15 positions agree with TRBD2. Per germline, CDR1 PRHDT and CDR2 FYEKMQ (reference sequence). The J segment lost 10 bases and the V segment lost 5 bases, leaving 9 bases of the junction unmatched. The CDR3 has 16 residues. The CDR3, as DNA: TGTGCCAGCAGCGCCCGGACTAGCGGGAGGGCAGGGGAGCAGTTCTTC. It codes for CASSARTSGRAGEQFF.

The genes are TRBV28 and TRBJ2-7, with D perhaps TRBD2 (5 bases). Looked up from germline, CDR1 is MDHEN and CDR2 is SYDVKM. The CDR3 is 13 amino acids. Trimming pared 1 base from V and 3 bases from J, leaving 7 bases between. CDR3 protein: CASSLSSIYEQYF. The CDR3 region has the DNA TGTGCCAGCAGTTTATCTAGCATCTACGAGCAGTACTTC.

The gene calls are TRBV6-1 and TRBJ1-4; D is possibly TRBD1 (5 bases). Germline lookup yields CDR1 MNHNS and CDR2 SASEGT. The CDR3 is 14 residues long. V lost 1 base and J lost 7, with 10 bases in between. The CDR3 reads CASSEGGEGEKLFF. The DNA of the CDR3 is TGTGCCAGCAGTGAAGGGGGGGAGGGTGAAAAACTGTTTTTT.